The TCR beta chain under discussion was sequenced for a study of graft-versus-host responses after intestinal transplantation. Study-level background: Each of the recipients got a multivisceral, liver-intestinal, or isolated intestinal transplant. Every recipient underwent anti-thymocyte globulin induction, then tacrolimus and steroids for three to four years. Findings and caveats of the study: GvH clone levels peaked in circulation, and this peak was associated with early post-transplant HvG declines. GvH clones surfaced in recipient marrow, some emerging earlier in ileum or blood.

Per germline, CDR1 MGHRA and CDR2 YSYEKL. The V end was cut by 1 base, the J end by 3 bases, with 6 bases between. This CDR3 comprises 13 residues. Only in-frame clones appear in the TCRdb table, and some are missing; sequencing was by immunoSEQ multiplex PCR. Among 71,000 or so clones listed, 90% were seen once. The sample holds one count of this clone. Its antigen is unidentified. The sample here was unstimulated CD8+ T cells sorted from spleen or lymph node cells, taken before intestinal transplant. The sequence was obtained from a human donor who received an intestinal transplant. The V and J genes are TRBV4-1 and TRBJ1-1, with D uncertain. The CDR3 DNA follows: TGCGCCAGCAGCCAAGCTGGCCACACTGAAGCTTTCTTT. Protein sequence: CASSQAGHTEAFF.